This is a list of T cell receptor beta chains from one sample in a study of Graves' ophthalmopathy and Graves' hyperthyroidism. TCRdb recomputed calls from the multiplex PCR reads with MiXCR, one row per CDR3 protein. The top ten hold around 9.8% of the sample, which has approximately 460,000 distinct CDR3 sequences, approximately 15% seen once. Sample: blood. The receptors shown here come from a woman aged 30 to 39 with Graves' ophthalmopathy. Each CDR3 is given with its conserved first and last residue.

CASSGTSGNQPQHF	TRBV6-1	TRBJ1-5
CASSFIESSREAFF	TRBV28	TRBJ1-1
CASSEIDMLILAKNIKYF	TRBV6-1	TRBJ2-4
CASSGEGAGGYTF	TRBV10-2	TRBJ1-2
CASSPRGTAYGYTF	TRBV27	TRBJ1-2
CASSLETVLHAFF	TRBV28	TRBJ1-1
CASRQTGGRDGYTF	TRBV2	NA
CASSSQTGSYQPQHF	TRBV7-8	TRBJ1-5
CASSPGAGGFNEQYF	TRBV28	TRBJ2-7
CASSQDKGSTEAFF	TRBV4-1	TRBJ1-1
CASSLRGTEENYGYTF	TRBV12-3/TRBV12-4	TRBJ1-2
CASSRIRYEAFF	TRBV6-2/TRBV6-3	TRBJ1-1
CASSPYREVNTEAFF	TRBV18	TRBJ1-1
CASSDSRQIEQYF	TRBV2	TRBJ2-7
CASRIAGGRETQYF	TRBV10-1	TRBJ2-5
CASTGPLRANVLTF	TRBV12-3/TRBV12-4	TRBJ2-6
CASGFTGAGGEQYF	TRBV12-5	TRBJ2-7
CATRLVSEQYF	TRBV28	TRBJ2-7
CASRLAGLGEQYF	TRBV28	TRBJ2-7
CASSEARGIVYGYTF	TRBV6-1	TRBJ1-2
CSATGQLRGGAFF	TRBV20-1	TRBJ1-1
CAISGSRTGAYEQYF	TRBV10-3	TRBJ2-7
CATSRSSSPGELFF	TRBV15	TRBJ2-2
CSAPAGGLYEQYF	TRBV20-1	TRBJ2-7